The clone carrying this T cell receptor beta chain was observed many times. Its antigen is undetermined. These data originate in a study of response to subunit inactivated influenza vaccine. Whole-study results and caveats: Each seasonal influenza vaccination, the authors suggested, recruits few new T cells.

Each CDR3 protein is one row after TCRdb ran MiXCR on the RT-PCR reads. The table has 160,000 or so distinct CDR3 sequences, under 13% seen once. The CDR3 loop spans 15 amino acids. Germline V gene data show CDR1 as MDHEN and CDR2 as SYDVKM. Between the trimmed V and J ends, which lost 5 bases and 0 bases, there was a span of 14 bases. The chain joins TRBV28 to TRBJ2-7; TRBD1 is a possible D gene (6 bases). The clonotype comes from a man aged 45-60 years who received an inactivated influenza vaccine. Specimen: non-naive T cells sorted from PBMCs, collected roughly 47 days after vaccination. This chain's CDR3 is CASSPWTVTSYEQYF. The CDR3 nucleotides read TGTGCCAGCAGTCCCTGGACAGTGACCTCCTACGAGCAGTACTTC. The complete variable domain, with remaining parts taken from reference TRBV28 and TRBJ2-7, reads DVKVTQSSRYLVKRTGEKVFLECVQDMDHENMFWYRQDPGLGLRLIYFSYDVKMKEKGDIPEGYSVSREKKERFSLILESASTNQTSMYLCASSPWTVTSYEQYFGPGTRLTVT.